This entry features one T cell receptor beta chain sequence. Followed longitudinally, the Seattle patients had been enrolled during active infection. Libraries were prepared by immunoSEQ multiplex PCR; TCRdb keeps only in-frame clonotypes and omits some of them. Among more than 200,000 clones listed, approximately 80% were seen once. The source of the sample is a study of blood T cell repertoires in COVID-19. Germline-derived CDR1 and CDR2 are MDHEN and SYDVKM. Trimming took 5 bases from V and 2 from J; bases not matched to a gene: 7. The CDR3 is made up of 15 amino acids. Source material: peripheral blood. V is TRBV28 and J is TRBJ2-5; the match to TRBD2 covers 8 bases. This TCR was sampled from an elderly woman with COVID-19, enrolled during active disease. The CDR3 reads CASSRSGALQETQYF. In nucleotides, the CDR3 is TGTGCCAGCAGTCGTAGCGGGGCACTGCAAGAGACCCAGTACTTC.